In its sample, the clone carrying this TCR beta chain was seen many times. Its antigen is unidentified. TCRdb reprocessed the 5' RACE reads via MiXCR and lists one record per CDR3 protein. The sample yields about 240,000 distinct CDR3 sequences, roughly 8.6% seen once. This sample stems from a study of CD8 T cells in ankylosing spondylitis. Overall study results and limits: About 8 highly homologous variants formed a TCR beta motif that appeared characteristic of ankylosing spondylitis blood. Relatively rare in peripheral blood, disease-linked clones were also CD8+.

The germline V gene encodes CDR1 KGHSH and CDR2 LQKENI. There are 15 residues in the CDR3. The V and J ends lost 3 bases and 0 bases respectively, with 12 bases between them. The receptor's source is a male donor with ankylosing spondylitis or in good health (not recorded which). Sequenced material: blood, either unsorted or a sorted T cell fraction (not recorded which). The chain employs TRBV18 and TRBJ2-7, with D perhaps matching TRBD1 or TRBD2 (5 bases each). The DNA of the CDR3 is TGTGCCAGCTCACCCTCCGGGGCCCCCTCCTACGAGCAGTACTTC. Translating gives CASSPSGAPSYEQYF.